This TCR beta chain was recorded in a study of cytomegalovirus exposure and HLA in healthy donors. The study's findings and limits: CMV antigen specificity of three CMV-associated chains was confirmed in vitro. Sequencing had likely introduced a cluster of highly shared sequence variants as an artifact. The only immune exposure information that was available was CMV serostatus. Later analysis identified a missense DCLRE1C variant that was linked to TCR beta V- and J-gene trimming.

This PCR relied on a set of 60 Vbeta primers and 13 Jbeta primers. Method: immunoSEQ multiplex PCR; TCRdb's copy keeps in-frame clones and lacks some. This sample has around 130,000 clones; 77% occur once, and the top ten carry approximately 6.3%. Notes on this clone: What it binds is unknown.

After removal of 10 bases from V and 0 bases from J, the junction contained 25 bases not matched to a gene. The germline CDR1 and CDR2 sequences are SGHVS and FQNEAQ. The CDR3 consists of 20 residues. Input material: PBMCs. The sequence was collected from a man between 18 and 35 years old in good health and CMV-seropositive. The chain employs TRBV7-8 and TRBJ2-7; 9 positions match TRBD1. CDR3 nucleotides: TGTGCCATAAGAGCCGGGACAGGGAGGCTGGGAAGCTACAGCTCCTACGAGCAGTACTTC. Amino acid sequence: CAIRAGTGRLGSYSSYEQYF. The entire variable domain, with the rest obtained from reference TRBV7-8 and TRBJ2-7, is as follows: GAGVSQSPRYKVAKRGQDVALRCDPISGHVSLFWYQQALGQGPEFLTYFQNEAQLDKSGLPSDRFFAERPEGSVSTLKIQRTQQEDSAVYLCAIRAGTGRLGSYSSYEQYFGPGTRLTVT.